This is a list of T cell receptor beta chains from one sample in a study of control samples from healthy donors and cancer patients. Repertoires were generated with immunoSEQ multiplex PCR, while TCRdb's copy carries only in-frame clones and drops some. The data show more than 35,000 clones, about 86% seen once. Sequenced input: PBMCs. The source of these receptors is an older woman with lung cancer. Each CDR3 is given with its conserved first and last residue. A D gene is named only where the DNA matches it firmly. The size of a clone is reported for some rows only, either as once, few or many, or as a class for expanded clones.

clone_size: NA; j_call: TRBJ1-1; d_call: NA; v_call: TRBV9; cdr3_aa: CASSVTTGKAFF; cdr3_nt: TGTGCCAGCAGCGTAACTACAGGTAAAGCTTTCTTT
clone_size: NA; j_call: TRBJ1-1; d_call: NA; v_call: TRBV6-5; cdr3_aa: CARGYQASLLF; cdr3_nt: TGTGCCAGAGGATATCAGGCTAGCTTACTTTTT
clone_size: NA; j_call: TRBJ2-2; d_call: NA; v_call: TRBV5-5; cdr3_aa: CASSPEWAGELFF; cdr3_nt: TGTGCCAGCAGCCCCGAGTGGGCCGGGGAGCTGTTTTTT
clone_size: NA; j_call: TRBJ1-2; d_call: NA; v_call: TRBV19; cdr3_aa: CASSGQNYGYTF; cdr3_nt: TGTGCCAGTAGCGGACAGAACTATGGCTACACCTTC
clone_size: NA; j_call: TRBJ1-5; d_call: TRBD1; v_call: TRBV19; cdr3_aa: CASITGQGSNQPQHF; cdr3_nt: TGTGCCAGTATTACGGGACAGGGCAGCAATCAGCCCCAGCATTTT
clone_size: NA; j_call: TRBJ1-3; d_call: NA; v_call: TRBV15; cdr3_aa: CATSRGKLSSGNTIYF; cdr3_nt: TGTGCCACCAGCAGGGGGAAGTTGTCCTCTGGAAACACCATATATTTT
clone_size: NA; j_call: TRBJ2-5; d_call: TRBD1; v_call: TRBV9; cdr3_aa: CASSVQGAAGSGETQYF; cdr3_nt: TGTGCCAGCAGCGTACAGGGGGCGGCGGGGTCGGGAGAGACCCAGTACTTC
clone_size: NA; j_call: TRBJ1-1; d_call: NA; v_call: TRBV18; cdr3_aa: CASSPPSGGRSTEAFF; cdr3_nt: TGTGCCAGCTCACCACCGTCCGGGGGCAGGAGCACTGAAGCTTTCTTT
clone_size: NA; j_call: TRBJ2-7; d_call: NA; v_call: TRBV5-5; cdr3_aa: CASSFGSGTGSNPYF; cdr3_nt: NA
clone_size: NA; j_call: TRBJ2-7; d_call: NA; v_call: TRBV3-1/TRBV3-2; cdr3_aa: CASSQDWGSSYEQYF; cdr3_nt: TGTGCCAGCAGCCAAGATTGGGGGAGCTCCTACGAGCAGTACTTC
clone_size: NA; j_call: TRBJ2-1; d_call: NA; v_call: TRBV12-5; cdr3_aa: CASGPEPGIGVQFF; cdr3_nt: TGTGCTAGTGGTCCCGAACCGGGAATCGGGGTGCAGTTCTTC
clone_size: NA; j_call: TRBJ1-1; d_call: NA; v_call: TRBV7-9; cdr3_aa: CASSLPPGTAFF; cdr3_nt: TGTGCCAGCAGTCTCCCTCCGGGTACTGCTTTCTTT
clone_size: NA; j_call: TRBJ1-1; d_call: TRBD1; v_call: TRBV10-3; cdr3_aa: CAIKLDRGAEAFF; cdr3_nt: TGTGCCATCAAATTGGACAGGGGTGCTGAAGCTTTCTTT
clone_size: NA; j_call: TRBJ1-5; d_call: NA; v_call: TRBV18; cdr3_aa: CASSHDRDQPQHF; cdr3_nt: TGTGCCAGCTCACATGACAGAGATCAGCCCCAGCATTTT
clone_size: NA; j_call: TRBJ1-1; d_call: TRBD1; v_call: TRBV7-2; cdr3_aa: CASSSQTGAPSAAFF; cdr3_nt: TGTGCCAGCAGCTCCCAAACAGGGGCGCCCAGTGCGGCTTTCTTT
clone_size: NA; j_call: TRBJ2-1; d_call: NA; v_call: TRBV11-2; cdr3_aa: CASSSRETAYNEQFF; cdr3_nt: TGTGCCAGCAGTTCCAGAGAGACCGCGTACAATGAGCAGTTCTTC
clone_size: NA; j_call: TRBJ2-4; d_call: TRBD2; v_call: TRBV7-3; cdr3_aa: CASSLASGPGHIQYF; cdr3_nt: TGTGCCAGCAGCTTGGCTAGCGGGCCAGGGCACATTCAGTACTTC
clone_size: NA; j_call: TRBJ1-1; d_call: NA; v_call: TRBV19; cdr3_aa: CASLRGAWNTEAFF; cdr3_nt: TGTGCCAGCCTTAGAGGCGCCTGGAACACTGAAGCTTTCTTT
clone_size: NA; j_call: TRBJ2-7; d_call: NA; v_call: TRBV5-1; cdr3_aa: CASSLAAGVTYEQYF; cdr3_nt: TGCGCCAGCAGCTTGGCGGCAGGAGTAACCTACGAGCAGTACTTC
clone_size: NA; j_call: TRBJ1-2; d_call: NA; v_call: TRBV3-1/TRBV3-2; cdr3_aa: CASSQGIGGLGYGYTF; cdr3_nt: TGTGCCAGCAGCCAAGGAATAGGGGGATTGGGCTATGGCTACACCTTC
clone_size: NA; j_call: TRBJ2-5; d_call: NA; v_call: TRBV27; cdr3_aa: CASSLVGGVQETQYF; cdr3_nt: TGTGCCAGCAGTTTAGTTGGCGGGGTCCAAGAGACCCAGTACTTC
clone_size: NA; j_call: TRBJ1-1; d_call: NA; v_call: TRBV7-3; cdr3_aa: CASSFDGDEAFF; cdr3_nt: TGTGCCAGCAGCTTCGACGGAGATGAAGCTTTCTTT
clone_size: NA; j_call: TRBJ2-1; d_call: TRBD2; v_call: TRBV6-2/TRBV6-3; cdr3_aa: CASSASFAGGGEQFF; cdr3_nt: TGTGCCAGCAGCGCCTCCTTCGCGGGCGGGGGGGAGCAGTTCTTC
clone_size: NA; j_call: TRBJ1-2; d_call: NA; v_call: TRBV9; cdr3_aa: CASSVAPRQGYGYTF; cdr3_nt: TGTGCCAGCAGCGTAGCCCCGAGGCAGGGGTATGGCTACACCTTC
clone_size: NA; j_call: TRBJ2-2; d_call: NA; v_call: TRBV18; cdr3_aa: CASSPREMAGGELFF; cdr3_nt: TGTGCCAGCTCACCACGGGAAATGGCCGGCGGGGAGCTGTTTTTT
clone_size: NA; j_call: TRBJ2-1; d_call: NA; v_call: TRBV12-3/TRBV12-4; cdr3_aa: CASSPSSGNEQFF; cdr3_nt: TGTGCCAGCAGTCCCTCGAGCGGGAATGAGCAGTTCTTC
clone_size: NA; j_call: TRBJ2-1; d_call: NA; v_call: TRBV5-6; cdr3_aa: CASSLATGNEQFF; cdr3_nt: TGTGCCAGCAGCTTGGCCACGGGCAATGAGCAGTTCTTC
clone_size: NA; j_call: TRBJ2-3; d_call: NA; v_call: TRBV4-1; cdr3_aa: CASSQDTDTQYF; cdr3_nt: TGCGCCAGCAGCCAGGACACAGATACGCAGTATTTT
clone_size: NA; j_call: TRBJ2-3; d_call: TRBD1; v_call: TRBV19; cdr3_aa: CASSWGRGHGDTQYF; cdr3_nt: TGTGCCAGTAGTTGGGGCAGGGGGCATGGAGATACGCAGTATTTT
clone_size: NA; j_call: TRBJ1-2; d_call: NA; v_call: TRBV10-3; cdr3_aa: CAISESAGGDNYGYTF; cdr3_nt: TGTGCCATCAGTGAGTCGGCTGGAGGGGATAACTATGGCTACACCTTC
clone_size: NA; j_call: TRBJ1-2; d_call: TRBD1; v_call: TRBV7-9; cdr3_aa: CASSLGQGANYGYTF; cdr3_nt: TGTGCCAGCAGCTTAGGACAGGGGGCTAACTATGGCTACACCTTC
clone_size: NA; j_call: TRBJ2-7; d_call: NA; v_call: TRBV9; cdr3_aa: CASSPSTGQLYAQYF; cdr3_nt: TGTGCCAGCAGCCCCTCCACGGGCCAACTATACGCGCAGTACTTC
clone_size: once; j_call: TRBJ2-3; d_call: TRBD2; v_call: TRBV19; cdr3_aa: CASSITPGLAAKTQYF; cdr3_nt: TGTGCCAGTAGTATTACCCCGGGACTAGCGGCCAAGACGCAGTATTTT
clone_size: NA; j_call: TRBJ1-4; d_call: NA; v_call: TRBV30; cdr3_aa: CAWSAGHEKLFF; cdr3_nt: TGTGCCTGGAGTGCCGGCCATGAAAAACTGTTTTTT
clone_size: NA; j_call: TRBJ2-7; d_call: NA; v_call: TRBV6-6; cdr3_aa: CASNHRSGYEQYF; cdr3_nt: TGTGCCAGCAATCACCGCTCGGGGTACGAGCAGTACTTC
clone_size: NA; j_call: TRBJ1-2; d_call: NA; v_call: TRBV2; cdr3_aa: CASNPGSADYGYTF; cdr3_nt: TGTGCCAGCAATCCAGGGTCCGCGGACTATGGCTACACCTTC
clone_size: NA; j_call: TRBJ1-1; d_call: NA; v_call: TRBV9; cdr3_aa: CASSVAGDTEAFF; cdr3_nt: TGTGCCAGCAGCGTAGCTGGAGACACTGAAGCTTTCTTT
clone_size: NA; j_call: TRBJ2-7; d_call: NA; v_call: TRBV21-1; cdr3_aa: CASSKVSRPVEQYF; cdr3_nt: TGTGCCAGCAGCAAAGTCAGCAGACCAGTCGAGCAGTACTTC
clone_size: NA; j_call: TRBJ2-4; d_call: NA; v_call: TRBV19; cdr3_aa: CASSRTRGNIQYF; cdr3_nt: TGTGCCAGTAGTAGGACCCGGGGGAACATTCAGTACTTC
clone_size: NA; j_call: TRBJ1-2; d_call: NA; v_call: TRBV3-1/TRBV3-2; cdr3_aa: CASSGTQDGYTF; cdr3_nt: TGTGCCAGCAGTGGGACACAAGATGGCTACACCTTC
clone_size: once; j_call: TRBJ2-5; d_call: NA; v_call: TRBV25-1; cdr3_aa: CASSEGHPLEQYF; cdr3_nt: TGTGCCAGCAGTGAGGGACACCCGTTAGAGCAGTACTTC
clone_size: once; j_call: TRBJ1-2; d_call: TRBD1; v_call: TRBV6-1; cdr3_aa: CASSEGGPGQGIRLYGYTF; cdr3_nt: TGTGCCAGCAGTGAAGGGGGTCCGGGACAGGGCATTCGCCTCTATGGCTACACCTTC
clone_size: NA; j_call: TRBJ2-1; d_call: NA; v_call: TRBV2; cdr3_aa: CASMDRDLSYNEQFF; cdr3_nt: TGTGCCAGCATGGATAGGGACCTCTCCTACAATGAGCAGTTCTTC
clone_size: NA; j_call: TRBJ2-2; d_call: NA; v_call: TRBV18; cdr3_aa: CASSPDLNTGELFF; cdr3_nt: TGTGCCAGCTCACCCGACCTGAACACCGGGGAGCTGTTTTTT
clone_size: NA; j_call: TRBJ2-1; d_call: NA; v_call: TRBV27; cdr3_aa: CASSSTGQGYNEQFF; cdr3_nt: TGTGCCAGCAGTTCCACGGGGCAGGGCTACAATGAGCAGTTCTTC